The TCR beta chain described here comes from a study of T cell responses to AZD1222 COVID-19 vaccine. TCRdb keeps only in-frame clones here, not all; method: immunoSEQ multiplex PCR. The table has roughly 120,000 clones, 85% to 90% seen once. Germline V gives CDR1 MGHRA, CDR2 YSYEKL. The trim removed 4 bases at V and 6 bases at J, leaving 11 bases unmatched. The CDR3 loop spans 16 amino acids. The chain joins TRBV4-1 to TRBJ2-1; 8 positions agree with TRBD2. The receptor was derived from an adult in good health. This specimen was peripheral blood, taken on day 0 of AZD1222 vaccination. The CDR3 DNA sequence: TGCGCCAGCAGCCGAGAGCGGGAGATAGGGGGCAATGAGCAGTTCTTC. Translation: CASSREREIGGNEQFF.